These 12 T cell receptor beta chains were all obtained from the same sample, sequenced in a study of T cells after yellow fever vaccination. TCRdb re-called the 5' RACE reads with MiXCR, one entry per CDR3 protein. Here the sample spans about 300,000 distinct CDR3 sequences, about 6.9% being singletons. The sequencing here drew on PBMCs, taken about 41 days after the first yellow fever vaccination. These receptors originate from a man aged 18-30 years who received the YFV17D yellow fever vaccine.

This clonotype was counted at least ten times. J is TRBJ2-1 and V is TRBV7-3; tentative D call: TRBD2 (5 bases). Germline-derived CDR1 and CDR2 are SGHTA and FQGTGA. The CDR3 sequence is 15 residues long. Trimming pared 2 bases from V and 3 bases from J, leaving 11 bases between. The CDR3 DNA sequence: TGTGCCAGCAGCTTAGGTGCGGGTTTCTACAATGAGCAGTTCTTC. Protein product: CASSLGAGFYNEQFF.

In its sample, this clonotype was seen many times. The chain joins TRBV7-9 to TRBJ1-1; D perhaps matches TRBD1 (6 bases). The CDR3 loop spans 17 amino acids. Germline CDR1 and CDR2: SEHNR and FQNEAQ (reference sequence). Trimming left V 2 bases short and J 0 bases short, with 16 bases between. CDR3 nucleotide sequence: TGTGCCAGCAGCTTATGGGGGCGGATAACCATGAACACTGAAGCTTTCTTT. This encodes CASSLWGRITMNTEAFF.

This clonotype turned up a few times. V is TRBV9 and J is TRBJ2-3; maybe TRBD2 (6 bases). CDR1 and CDR2 from the germline V gene are SGDLS and YYNGEE. The CDR3 contains 11 residues. V shed 7 bases and J shed 4 bases, with 7 bases lying between them. The CDR3 region is CASGGPDTQYF. The CDR3 region has the DNA TGTGCCAGCGGAGGGCCAGATACGCAGTATTTT.

This sequence joins TRBV6-5 and TRBJ2-7, with D perhaps TRBD2 (5 bases). Per the germline V gene, CDR1 is MNHEY and CDR2 is SVGAGI. The CDR3 is 13 residues long. Trimming left V 5 bases short and J 4 bases short, with 12 bases between. CDR3 nucleotides: TGTGCCAGCAGTCTACTAGGCGTGTACGAGCAGTACGTC. Translation: CASSLLGVYEQYV.

This clonotype appeared a few times. The CDR3 bases are TGTGCCAGCAGCCAATGGCAGGGCAGCGAGCAGTACGTC. It encodes CASSQWQGSEQYV. This chain joins TRBV4-2 and TRBJ2-7; D might be TRBD1 (5 bases). Looked up from germline, CDR1 is LGHNA and CDR2 is YNFKEQ. The CDR3 loop spans 13 amino acids. The germline V and J ends were trimmed by 2 bases and 6 bases, with 11 bases remaining between them.

V and J are TRBV18 and TRBJ1-1; tentative D call: TRBD1 (5 bases). This CDR3 contains 14 residues. Trimming removed 2 bases at V and 4 bases at J, with 11 bases between. Germline V gene sequence: CDR1 KGHSH, CDR2 LQKENI. CDR3 sequence reads: CASSPGAGGTEAFF. CDR3 in DNA: TGTGCCAGCTCACCAGGGGCTGGTGGCACTGAAGCTTTCTTT.

This clonotype was detected only a few times. The V and J genes are TRBV7-9 and TRBJ2-7; 7 bases line up with TRBD2. CDR1 and CDR2 from the germline V gene are SEHNR and FQNEAQ (reference sequence). Unmatched junction bases numbered 4, after V lost 6 bases and J lost 5 bases. CDR3 length: 12 residues. The CDR3 sequence is CASSIAGNEQYV. The CDR3 coding sequence is TGTGCCAGCAGTATAGCGGGCAACGAGCAGTACGTC.

The rearrangement uses TRBV11-2 and TRBJ2-1; 7 nucleotides agree with TRBD1. Germline V gives CDR1 SGHAT, CDR2 FQNNGV. Losses at the gene ends were 6 bases for V and 0 bases for J; bases not matched to a gene: 5. The CDR3 has 15 amino acids. CDR3 bases: TGTGCCAGCAGACTGGGACAGAACTCCTACAATGAGCAGTTCTTC. Amino acids: CASRLGQNSYNEQFF.

This clonotype has at least ten counts. V gene TRBV18 combines with J gene TRBJ2-3, with D possibly TRBD1 on 5 matching bases. CDR3 length equals 15 residues. Trimming shortened V by 3 bases and J by 0 bases, and 10 bases separated the two germline ends. Germline values: CDR1 KGHSH, CDR2 LQKENI. The CDR3 region has the DNA TGTGCCAGCTCACCCCAGGGAATTAGCACAGATACGCAGTATTTT. Protein sequence: CASSPQGISTDTQYF. Full variable domain (remainder filled in from reference TRBV18 and TRBJ2-3): NAGVMQNPRHLVRRRGQEARLRCSPMKGHSHVYWYRQLPEEGLKFMVYLQKENIIDESGMPKERFSAEFPKEGPSILRIQQVVRGDSAAYFCASSPQGISTDTQYFGPGTRLTVL.

This clonotype was picked up a small number of times. The rearrangement joins TRBV7-6 to TRBJ2-1; 12 nucleotides align to TRBD2. CDR3 size: 16 residues. Germline V gives CDR1 SGHVS, CDR2 FNYEAQ. V shed 4 bases, J shed 9 bases, and the junction held 10 bases outside the gene matches. This CDR3 is CASSSRLAGAGSEQFF. The CDR3 coding sequence is TGTGCCAGCAGCTCTCGACTAGCGGGGGCGGGTAGTGAGCAGTTCTTC.

This clonotype was picked up a small number of times. The chain uses TRBV7-9 and TRBJ1-3; TRBD1 matches 7 bases. Trimming cost V 6 bases and J 1 base; bases outside gene matches: 3. Germline lookup yields CDR1 SEHNR and CDR2 FQNEAQ (reference sequence). The CDR3 is made up of 14 amino acids. CDR3: CASRAGGSGNTIYF. CDR3 DNA: TGTGCCAGCAGGGCAGGGGGGTCTGGAAACACCATATATTTT.

This clonotype was counted at least ten times. The chain joins TRBV7-2 to TRBJ2-7, with 7 bases identical to TRBD1. J gave up 9 bases and V 5 bases, and 16 bases lay outside the gene matches. The CDR3 has 15 amino acids. Per the germline V gene, CDR1 is SGHTA and CDR2 is FQGNSA. CDR3 residues: CASSTRRGTAGRQYF. For the CDR3, the DNA is TGTGCCAGCAGCACCCGAAGGGGGACAGCCGGTCGGCAGTACTTC.